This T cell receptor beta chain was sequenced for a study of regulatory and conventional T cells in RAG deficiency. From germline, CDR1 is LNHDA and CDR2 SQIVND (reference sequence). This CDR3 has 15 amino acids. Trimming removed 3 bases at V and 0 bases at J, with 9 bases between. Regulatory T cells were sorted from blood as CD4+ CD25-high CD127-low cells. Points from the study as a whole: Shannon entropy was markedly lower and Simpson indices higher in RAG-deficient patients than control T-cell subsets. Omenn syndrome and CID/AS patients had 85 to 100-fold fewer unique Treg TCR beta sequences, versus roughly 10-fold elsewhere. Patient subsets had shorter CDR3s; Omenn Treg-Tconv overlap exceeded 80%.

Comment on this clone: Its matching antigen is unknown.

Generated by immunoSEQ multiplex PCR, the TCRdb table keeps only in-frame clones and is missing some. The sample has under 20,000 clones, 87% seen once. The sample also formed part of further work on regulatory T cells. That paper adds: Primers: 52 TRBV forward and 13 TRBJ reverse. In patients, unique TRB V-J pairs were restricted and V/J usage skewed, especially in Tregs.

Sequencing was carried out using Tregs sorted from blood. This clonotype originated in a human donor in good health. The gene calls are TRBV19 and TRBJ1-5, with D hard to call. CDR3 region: CASSIIDYSNQPQHF. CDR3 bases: TGTGCCAGTAGTATTATCGATTATAGCAATCAGCCCCAGCATTTT.